The entry below gives a single TCR beta chain sequence along with its context. What it recognizes is unknown. In the same sample, other DNA sequences code for this CDR3. This sample is drawn from a study of PD-1 blockade in classical Hodgkin lymphoma. Overall study findings and caveats: Newly diagnosed patients were reported to exhibit reduced baseline TCR diversity relative to healthy donors. Exclusion was the outcome for patients who began nivolumab under 1 year after ASCT. Complete responders entered with baseline diversity on par with newly diagnosed patients, the results showed.

Per germline, CDR1 SGHTA and CDR2 FQGNSA. The length of the CDR3 is 15 residues. Trimming stripped 5 bases from V and 1 base from J, with 12 bases between. Sequenced by immunoSEQ multiplex PCR; TCRdb stores in-frame clones only, minus some. The sample contains more than 40,000 clones, around 80% of which appear only once. Time point of the sample: cycle 4 day 1 (C4D1), after more than five weeks of nivolumab. Brentuximab vedotin exposure varied, and every patient relapsed after autologous stem cell transplantation. When best responses were assessed, they were complete response, partial response or progressive disease.

The sequencing here drew on peripheral blood mononuclear cells (PBMCs), taken before the fourth cycle of nivolumab. V is TRBV7-2 and J is TRBJ2-1; D is perhaps TRBD2 (6 bases). The receptor was isolated from a human donor with classical Hodgkin lymphoma. The CDR3 region has the DNA TGTGCCAGCAGCCTGGGGGGTACGTCCTACAATGAGCAGTTCTTC. Encoded protein: CASSLGGTSYNEQFF.